One sample yielded the 6 T cell receptor beta chains listed below, sequenced in a study of PD-1 blockade in mismatch repair-deficient tumors. The table came from immunoSEQ multiplex PCR; TCRdb's copy has only in-frame clones and leaves some out. This sample has approximately 60,000 clones, with about nine tenths found just once. This material consisted of peripheral blood, taken 52 weeks after starting pembrolizumab. These receptors originate from an adult with mismatch repair-deficient cancer.

This clone showed up just once. The CDR3: CASSEITEAFF. In nucleotides, the CDR3 is TGTGCCAGCAGTGAGATTACTGAAGCTTTCTTT. The rearrangement uses TRBV6-1 and TRBJ1-1; D not resolved. The CDR3 covers 11 residues. The V end was cut by 3 bases, the J end by 5 bases, with 4 bases between. Germline lookup yields CDR1 MNHNS and CDR2 SASEGT.

The J gene is TRBJ2-3, the V gene TRBV21-1; the table names TRBD2, a call not compared with the DNA. TRBV21-1 represents a pseudogene. This CDR3 spans 16 amino acids. Here the CDR3 reads CASSKGGGTSTDTQYF. Written as DNA, the CDR3 is TGTGCCAGCTCCAAGGGAGGCGGAACTAGCACAGATACGCAGTATTTT.

This clone was found once. The gene calls are TRBV7-9 and TRBJ1-1; D remains ambiguous. The length of the CDR3 is 13 residues. The germline gives CDR1 SEHNR, CDR2 FQNEAQ (reference sequence). V lost 3 bases and J 6 bases, leaving 11 bases between the germline ends. CDR3 protein: CASSFFPDAEAFF. CDR3 bases: TGTGCCAGCAGCTTTTTTCCGGACGCTGAAGCTTTCTTT. Full variable domain (remainder filled in from reference TRBV7-9 and TRBJ1-1): DTGVSQNPRHKITKRGQNVTFRCDPISEHNRLYWYRQTLGQGPEFLTYFQNEAQLEKSRLLSDRFSAERPKGSFSTLEIQRTEQGDSAMYLCASSFFPDAEAFFGQGTRLTVV.

The chain combines TRBV28 with TRBJ2-7; the match to TRBD2 covers 7 bases. This CDR3 is built from 15 residues. Germline CDR1 MDHEN, CDR2 SYDVKM. J lost 0 bases, V lost 5 bases, and 7 bases had no gene match. The CDR3: CASSDPGLPSYEQYF. In DNA, the CDR3 is TGTGCCAGCAGTGACCCGGGACTACCCTCCTACGAGCAGTACTTC. The variable domain in full, completed from reference TRBV28 and TRBJ2-7, reads DVKVTQSSRYLVKRTGEKVFLECVQDMDHENMFWYRQDPGLGLRLIYFSYDVKMKEKGDIPEGYSVSREKKERFSLILESASTNQTSMYLCASSDPGLPSYEQYFGPGTRLTVT.

The chain joins TRBV2 to TRBJ1-2, with a tentative D call TRBD1 (5 bases). In germline, CDR1 is SNHLY, CDR2 FYNNEI. This CDR3 spans 12 amino acids. Trimming shortened V by 8 bases and J by 6 bases, and 13 bases separated the two germline ends. The CDR3 DNA reads TGTGCCAGCGGGAGGGGTAGTAATGGCTACACCTTC. Translated, it gives CASGRGSNGYTF.

The chain recombines TRBV18 with TRBJ2-5; 8 nucleotides line up with TRBD2. This CDR3 spans 16 amino acids. V lost 3 bases and J lost 2; bases outside the gene matches: 8. Germline V lookup: CDR1 KGHSH, CDR2 LQKENI. As DNA, the CDR3 is TGTGCCAGCTCACCGAGCGCGGGGGGAGAACAAGAGACCCAGTACTTC. Protein: CASSPSAGGEQETQYF.